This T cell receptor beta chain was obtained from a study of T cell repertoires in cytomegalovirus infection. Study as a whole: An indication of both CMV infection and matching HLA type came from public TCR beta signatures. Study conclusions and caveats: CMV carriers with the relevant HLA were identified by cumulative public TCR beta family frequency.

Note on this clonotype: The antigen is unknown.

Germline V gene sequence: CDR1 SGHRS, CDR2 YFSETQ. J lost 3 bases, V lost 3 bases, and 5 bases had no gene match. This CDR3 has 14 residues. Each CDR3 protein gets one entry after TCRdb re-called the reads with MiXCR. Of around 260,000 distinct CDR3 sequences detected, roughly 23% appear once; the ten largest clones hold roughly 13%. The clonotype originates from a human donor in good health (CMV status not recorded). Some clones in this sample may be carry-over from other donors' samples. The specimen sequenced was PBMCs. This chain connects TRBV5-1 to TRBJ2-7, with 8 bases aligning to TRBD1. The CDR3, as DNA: TGCGCCAGCAGCTCGGACAGGGTGGTCTACGAGCAGTACTTC. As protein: CASSSDRVVYEQYF.